Here is one TCR beta chain with its context. This record belongs to a study of PD-1 blockade in classical Hodgkin lymphoma. This table comes from immunoSEQ multiplex PCR, and its TCRdb copy is limited to in-frame clones, with some not included. The sample holds tens of thousands of clones; just over 90% are singletons and the top ten take around 5.1%. Noted time point: newly diagnosed, previously untreated cHL patient sample. The receptor was isolated from a human donor with classical Hodgkin lymphoma. What was sequenced was peripheral blood mononuclear cells (PBMCs).

Here the CDR3 reads CASSPGTSGIPYGDTDTQYF. CDR3 nucleotide sequence: TGTGCCAGCAGCCCCGGGACTAGCGGGATTCCTTACGGGGACACAGATACGCAGTATTTT. The chain couples TRBV11-3 to TRBJ2-3; 13 positions match TRBD2. Germline V gives CDR1 SGHNT, CDR2 YENEEA. CDR3 length: 20 residues. Unmatched junction bases numbered 16, after V lost 5 bases and J lost 2 bases.